These 27 T cell receptor beta chains originate from one sample sequenced in a study of T cell clonotyping in hematopoietic cell transplantation (dated by TCRdb to the early 2020s). The time point label of this sample denotes: 100 days after allo-HCT. The protocol used for the library was the immunoSEQ multiplex PCR assay. As stored in TCRdb, this immuneACCESS dataset retains in-frame rearrangements with V and J assigned. A fraction of the clones does not appear; measured against another copy, unresolved V genes explain less than half of the discrepancy, and the remainder lacks a known reason. The sample data list approximately 8,400 clones, and about three fifths of these were observed just once. The top ten hold roughly a fifth of the sample. The sample consisted of peripheral blood mononuclear cells, taken 100 days after allogeneic stem cell transplant. Every receptor here comes from a male patient between 55 and 70 years old who had an allogeneic stem cell transplant from an unrelated donor, so the T cells may come from the graft donor. Some clones in this sample may be carry-over from other donors' samples.

V is TRBV20-1 and J is TRBJ1-2; D might be TRBD1 (5 bases). The germline V gene has CDR1 DFQATT and CDR2 SNEGSKA (reference sequence). The CDR3 runs to 11 residues. With 6 bases removed from V and 5 bases from J, the gap between germline ends came to 10 bases. The CDR3 protein is CSAGTEYGYTF. The CDR3 DNA is TGCAGTGCCGGGACCGAGTATGGCTACACCTTC.

This clone was recorded only once. The chain has TRBV2 and TRBJ1-1, with D uncertain. Trimming stripped 2 bases from V and 7 bases from J, with 8 bases between. The CDR3 consists of 12 residues. Per germline, CDR1 SNHLY and CDR2 FYNNEI. The CDR3 loop reads CASSERALEAFF. The CDR3 DNA is TGTGCCAGCAGTGAAAGGGCCCTTGAAGCTTTCTTT. Based on the CDR3 plus reference TRBV2 and TRBJ1-1, the full variable domain is EPEVTQTPSHQVTQMGQEVILRCVPISNHLYFYWYRQILGQKVEFLVSFYNNEISEKSEIFDDQFSVERPDGSNFTLKIRSTKLEDSAMYFCASSERALEAFFGQGTRLTVV.

The gene calls are TRBV11-2 and TRBJ1-4; the D gene is possibly TRBD1 (6 bases). There are 17 residues in the CDR3. The V gene lost 1 base and the J gene lost 2 bases, with 14 bases spanning the gap. CDR1 and CDR2 from the germline V gene are SGHAT and FQNNGV. The CDR3 DNA is TGTGCCAGCAGCTTAGCCCCGAGGGGGGTCACTAATGAAAAACTGTTTTTT. Its translation: CASSLAPRGVTNEKLFF.

The rearrangement links TRBV9 to TRBJ1-2, with TRBD1 as a possible D gene (6 bases). This CDR3 has 14 residues. Germline CDR1 and CDR2: SGDLS and YYNGEE. Trimming removed 4 bases at V and 8 bases at J, with 18 bases between. The CDR3 reads CASSIGGANGGYTF. As DNA, the CDR3 is TGTGCCAGCAGCATTGGGGGGGCAAATGGCGGCTACACCTTC. Variable domain in full (rest from reference TRBV9 and TRBJ1-2): DSGVTQTPKHLITATGQRVTLRCSPRSGDLSVYWYQQSLDQGLQFLIQYYNGEERAKGNILERFSAQQFPDLHSELNLSSLELGDSALYFCASSIGGANGGYTFGSGTRLTVV.

The genes are TRBV7-2 and TRBJ2-1; 7 bases map to TRBD2. Germline lookup yields CDR1 SGHTA and CDR2 FQGNSA. The CDR3 is made up of 15 amino acids. V lost 1 base to trimming and J lost 5 bases; unmatched junction nucleotides: 5. The CDR3 protein is CASSLGGSPDNEQFF. In nucleotides, the CDR3 is TGTGCCAGCAGCTTAGGCGGGAGTCCCGACAATGAGCAGTTCTTC.

The chain joins TRBV5-6 to TRBJ1-1; tentatively, D is TRBD1 (6 bases). V lost 0 bases and J 5 bases, leaving 8 bases between the germline ends. The CDR3 extends over 13 amino acids. CDR1 is SGHDT and CDR2 is YYEEEE in the germline V gene. CDR3 bases: TGTGCCAGCAGCTTGGTGACAGGAACTGAAGCTTTCTTT. Encoded protein: CASSLVTGTEAFF.

The chain combines TRBV7-6 with TRBJ2-6, with TRBD1 identical over 10 bases. The ends lost 2 bases at V and 2 bases at J; junction bases unmatched: 9. The CDR3 is made up of 19 amino acids. CDR1 and CDR2 from the germline V gene are SGHVS and FNYEAQ. The CDR3 coding sequence is TGTGCCAGCAGCTTAAACCCGGGACAGGGGTTTGCTGGGGCCAACGTCCTGACTTTC. Translating gives CASSLNPGQGFAGANVLTF.

The rearrangement joins TRBV5-1 to TRBJ2-5; D is unresolved. V shed 0 bases and J shed 2 bases, with 11 bases lying between them. Germline CDR1 and CDR2: SGHRS and YFSETQ. The CDR3 is 15 residues long. CDR3 sequence: CASSLVGGTQETQYF. CDR3 bases: TGCGCCAGCAGCTTGGTTGGTGGAACTCAAGAGACCCAGTACTTC. Looking up the rest from reference TRBV5-1 and TRBJ2-5 gives the full variable domain: KAGVTQTPRYLIKTRGQQVTLSCSPISGHRSVSWYQQTPGQGLQFLFEYFSETQRNKGNFPGRFSGRQFSNSRSEMNVSTLELGDSALYLCASSLVGGTQETQYFGPGTRLLVL.

V usage is TRBV30 and J usage is TRBJ1-6; no definite D call. CDR3 length: 17 amino acids. With 1 base removed from V and 0 bases from J, the gap between germline ends came to 13 bases. The V gene's germline CDR1 is GTSNPN and CDR2 SVGIG (reference sequence). The CDR3 nucleotides are TGTGCCTGGAGTGCGGGTCGGTTGAGCTCCTATAATTCACCCCTCCACTTT. The encoded protein is CAWSAGRLSSYNSPLHF.

Within the sample, this clone is medium-sized. The chain uses TRBV9 and TRBJ2-2; 10 bases map to TRBD2. Per germline, CDR1 SGDLS and CDR2 YYNGEE. The CDR3 extends over 17 amino acids. V lost 3 bases and J lost 3; bases outside the gene matches: 8. The chain's CDR3 is CASSDGSGRADTGELFF. CDR3 sequence (DNA): TGTGCCAGCAGCGATGGAAGCGGGAGGGCCGACACCGGGGAGCTGTTTTTT.

The chain recombines TRBV5-1 with TRBJ2-3; perhaps TRBD2 as D (6 bases). Germline loops: CDR1 SGHRS, CDR2 YFSETQ. Trimming shortened V by 4 bases and J by 2 bases, and 17 bases separated the two germline ends. The CDR3 length is 16 residues. CDR3 DNA sequence: TGCGCCAGCAGCCCCGGTGTTAGCGGTCTCACAGATACGCAGTATTTT. Its protein is CASSPGVSGLTDTQYF.

The V gene is TRBV5-1, the J gene TRBJ1-2; D call uncertain. The CDR3 length is 14 residues. Trimming left V 0 bases short and J 2 bases short, with 8 bases between. Germline CDR1 SGHRS, CDR2 YFSETQ. CDR3 loop: CASSLEGRNYGYTF. The CDR3 nucleotides read TGCGCCAGCAGCTTGGAGGGCAGAAACTATGGCTACACCTTC.

The chain has TRBV18 and TRBJ2-5, with D possibly matching TRBD2 (5 bases). Looked up from germline, CDR1 is KGHSH and CDR2 is LQKENI. The CDR3 has 14 amino acids. V lost 3 bases to trimming and J lost 4 bases, with 12 bases between them. The DNA for the CDR3 is TGTGCCAGCTCACCGCAAACCGCGGGAGAGACCCAGTACTTC. As protein: CASSPQTAGETQYF.

The V call is TRBV27, the J call TRBJ2-3; D remains unclear. Trimming removed 7 bases from V and 2 bases from J, with 7 bases in between. The CDR3 has 12 amino acids. Germline V gene data show CDR1 as MNHEY and CDR2 as SMNVEV (reference sequence). The CDR3 region is CASTDLTDTQYF. The DNA for the CDR3 is TGTGCCAGCACGGACCTCACAGATACGCAGTATTTT.

This clone occurred once. This rearrangement joins TRBV6-5 to TRBJ1-5; 8 nucleotides agree with TRBD1. Trimming cost V 5 bases and J 4 bases; bases outside gene matches: 4. The CDR3 has 14 amino acids. In germline, CDR1 is MNHEY, CDR2 SVGAGI. DNA for the CDR3: TGTGCCAGCAGTAAACGACAGGGGAATCAGCCCCAGCATTTT. Translating gives CASSKRQGNQPQHF.

The chain combines TRBV7-9 with TRBJ1-2, with 9 nucleotides matching TRBD1. The V segment lost 5 bases and the J segment 6 bases; nucleotides outside the gene matches: 4. The CDR3 is 13 amino acids. CDR1 SEHNR and CDR2 FQNEAQ come from the germline V gene (reference sequence). DNA for the CDR3: TGTGCCAGCAGCCCGGGACAGGGACATGGCTACACCTTC. This codes for CASSPGQGHGYTF.

The rearrangement links TRBV19 to TRBJ1-4; no reliable D call. CDR3 length: 15 amino acids. V lost 7 bases to trimming and J lost 0 bases, with 12 bases between them. Germline assignment: CDR1 LNHDA and CDR2 SQIVND (reference sequence). This CDR3 is CASKSGGTTNEKLFF. In DNA form, the CDR3 reads TGTGCCAGTAAGTCGGGAGGTACAACTAATGAAAAACTGTTTTTT.

V is TRBV28 and J is TRBJ2-1, with TRBD2 matching over 10 bases. The CDR3 length is 15 residues. In germline, CDR1 is MDHEN, CDR2 SYDVKM. Trimming cost V 3 bases and J 5 bases; bases outside gene matches: 4. This chain's CDR3 is CASSLQLAGNNEQFF. As DNA, the CDR3 is TGTGCCAGCAGTTTGCAACTAGCGGGAAACAATGAGCAGTTCTTC.

This sequence joins TRBV5-6 and TRBJ2-1; D is ambiguous. The V gene lost 0 bases and the J gene lost 8 bases, with 9 bases spanning the gap. This CDR3 region has 13 residues. Germline assignment: CDR1 SGHDT and CDR2 YYEEEE. The CDR3 region is CASSLGPTDEQFF. The CDR3 DNA is TGTGCCAGCAGCTTGGGTCCAACGGATGAGCAGTTCTTC.

V and J are TRBV2 and TRBJ2-2; D not resolved. CDR1 SNHLY and CDR2 FYNNEI come from the germline V gene. The CDR3 consists of 14 residues. Trimming shortened V by 9 bases and J by 1 base, and 12 bases separated the two germline ends. Here the CDR3 reads CASLLRQNTGELFF. The CDR3 DNA reads TGTGCCAGTCTCCTAAGGCAGAACACCGGGGAGCTGTTTTTT.

The genes are TRBV6-6 and TRBJ1-1; the D is unclear. The V end was cut by 2 bases, the J end by 1 base, with 8 bases between. The CDR3 contains 14 residues. CDR1 and CDR2 (germline): MNHNY, SVGAGI (reference sequence). As DNA, the CDR3 is TGTGCCAGCAGTTACGGCGGGAAGAACACTGAAGCTTTCTTT. Protein sequence: CASSYGGKNTEAFF.

The rearrangement uses TRBV7-2 and TRBJ2-3; 8 nucleotides agree with TRBD2. V was pared by 1 base and J by 6 bases, with 6 bases of the junction left unmatched. CDR1 SGHTA and CDR2 FQGNSA come from the germline V gene. CDR3 length equals 15 residues. The CDR3, as DNA: TGTGCCAGCAGCTTAGTACTAGCGGTAGGGGATACGCAGTATTTT. It encodes CASSLVLAVGDTQYF.

The chain joins TRBV7-6 to TRBJ2-3; tentative D call: TRBD2 (7 bases). Germline-derived CDR1 and CDR2 are SGHVS and FNYEAQ. Trimming took 3 bases from V and 5 from J, leaving 18 bases between them. The length of the CDR3 is 16 residues. Here the CDR3 reads CASSFSPGGSKDTQYF. In DNA, the CDR3 is TGTGCCAGCAGCTTTTCTCCGGGGGGCAGTAAAGATACGCAGTATTTT.

The V and J genes are TRBV29-1 and TRBJ1-1; D call uncertain. The CDR3 runs to 15 residues. Germline-derived CDR1 and CDR2 are SQVTM and ANQGSEA. V shed 5 bases and J shed 2 bases, with 18 bases lying between them. In nucleotides, the CDR3 is TGCAGCGTTCTCCATTTTATAGAGGGTAACACTGAAGCTTTCTTT. Translation gives CSVLHFIEGNTEAFF.

The chain employs TRBV7-3 and TRBJ2-2, with D uncertain. The CDR3 consists of 13 residues. Germline values: CDR1 SGHTA, CDR2 FQGTGA. V was cut by 1 base and J by 4 bases, with 4 bases left in between. CDR3 sequence reads: CASSLSGTGELFF. CDR3 sequence (DNA): TGTGCCAGCAGCTTAAGTGGCACCGGGGAGCTGTTTTTT.

The V and J genes are TRBV7-3 and TRBJ1-1; TRBD1 aligns across 7 bases. The ends lost 5 bases at V and 1 base at J; junction bases unmatched: 4. This CDR3 has 14 amino acids. Germline V gene data show CDR1 as SGHTA and CDR2 as FQGTGA. DNA for the CDR3: TGTGCCAGCAGCCTAGGACAGGCGAACACTGAAGCTTTCTTT. This codes for CASSLGQANTEAFF.

V usage is TRBV9 and J usage is TRBJ1-1; 9 bases align to TRBD1. Germline V lookup: CDR1 SGDLS, CDR2 YYNGEE. The V gene end was trimmed by 5 bases and the J gene end by 2 bases; junction bases not matched to a gene: 4. The CDR3 sequence is 14 residues long. The CDR3 here is CASSQGQGNTEAFF. For the CDR3, the DNA is TGTGCCAGCAGTCAGGGACAGGGAAACACTGAAGCTTTCTTT.